This T cell receptor (beta chain) stems from a study of OX40 agonist ivuxolimab in advanced cancers. Across the whole study: Patients undergoing dose escalation presented with hepatocellular carcinoma, melanoma, renal cell or head and neck cancer. A partial response was reached by three patients: one with hepatocellular carcinoma and two with cutaneous melanoma.

General study points: Among the lowest peripheral clonal expansion occurred in 0.1-3.0 mg/kg partial responders. On average, CD8+ T cells showed a greater number of expanded clones than CD4+.

The V end lost 4 bases, the J end lost 1 base, and 9 bases lay between the germline ends. The germline gives CDR1 SGHDT, CDR2 YYEEEE. The CDR3 covers 14 residues. Regarding this clone: As yet, its antigen is unknown.

Data came from immunoSEQ multiplex PCR; TCRdb stores just in-frame clones and leaves some out. The sample has 60,000 to 75,000 clones, about nine tenths seen once; the top ten hold about 14%. The V call is TRBV5-6, the J call TRBJ1-5; D gene uncertain. The sample was CD4+ or CD8+ T cells sorted from blood, taken in a trial of the OX40 agonist ivuxolimab. The sequence derives from an adult with an advanced solid tumor such as melanoma, head and neck, liver or kidney cancer. The CDR3, as DNA: TGTGCCAGCAGCAACTCAGTCAGCAATCAGCCCCAGCATTTT. It is translated as CASSNSVSNQPQHF. Using reference TRBV5-6 and TRBJ1-5 for the parts outside the CDR3, the full variable domain is DAGVTQSPTHLIKTRGQQVTLRCSPKSGHDTVSWYQQALGQGPQFIFQYYEEEERQRGNFPDRFSGHQFPNYSSELNVNALLLGDSALYLCASSNSVSNQPQHFGDGTRLSIL.